The entry below gives a single T cell receptor beta chain sequence along with its context. Its specificity is not known. Generated by immunoSEQ multiplex PCR, the TCRdb table keeps only in-frame clones and is missing some. This table has over 100,000 clones, around nine tenths appearing once. Germline values: CDR1 LGHNT, CDR2 FRNRAP. Trimming took 6 bases from V and 4 from J, leaving 12 bases between them. The CDR3 contains 13 residues. The sample is drawn from a study of T cell responses to AZD1222 COVID-19 vaccine. Points from the study as a whole: There were mostly white British donors and more females than males, and clonal diversity was possibly underestimated. The CD4 TCRs associated with vaccination extended across spike and predominated at 160-218 and 743-854.

The chain has TRBV12-5 and TRBJ1-1, with a tentative D call TRBD1 (5 bases). The receptor was derived from an adult in good health. The material sequenced was peripheral blood, taken on day 0 of AZD1222 vaccination. CDR3 DNA sequence: TGTGCTAGTGGGGGGGACGGTGGCACTGAAGCTTTCTTT. Its translation is CASGGDGGTEAFF.